This T cell receptor (beta chain) was recovered during a study of shared clonotypes between healthy human individuals. Only in-frame clones appear in the TCRdb table, and some are missing; sequencing was by immunoSEQ multiplex PCR. Counted here are 2 million to 3 million clones, roughly 93% occurring once; the ten biggest clones make up approximately 0.37%. CDR1 is MNHEY, CDR2 SVGAGI, per germline. The CDR3 is 13 amino acids. Between the trimmed V and J ends, which lost 8 bases and 4 bases, there was a span of 13 bases. V usage is TRBV6-5 and J usage is TRBJ2-3, with D unclear. The TCR was taken from a man between 18 and 29 years old in good health. Some clones in this sample may be carry-over from other donors' samples. The specimen sequenced was naive CD4+ T cells from PBMCs. Subset of the sample: CD45RA+ positively selected. The CDR3 loop reads CASSVLGSDTQYF. The DNA for the CDR3 is TGTGCCAGCTCTGTCTTAGGTTCAGATACGCAGTATTTT.